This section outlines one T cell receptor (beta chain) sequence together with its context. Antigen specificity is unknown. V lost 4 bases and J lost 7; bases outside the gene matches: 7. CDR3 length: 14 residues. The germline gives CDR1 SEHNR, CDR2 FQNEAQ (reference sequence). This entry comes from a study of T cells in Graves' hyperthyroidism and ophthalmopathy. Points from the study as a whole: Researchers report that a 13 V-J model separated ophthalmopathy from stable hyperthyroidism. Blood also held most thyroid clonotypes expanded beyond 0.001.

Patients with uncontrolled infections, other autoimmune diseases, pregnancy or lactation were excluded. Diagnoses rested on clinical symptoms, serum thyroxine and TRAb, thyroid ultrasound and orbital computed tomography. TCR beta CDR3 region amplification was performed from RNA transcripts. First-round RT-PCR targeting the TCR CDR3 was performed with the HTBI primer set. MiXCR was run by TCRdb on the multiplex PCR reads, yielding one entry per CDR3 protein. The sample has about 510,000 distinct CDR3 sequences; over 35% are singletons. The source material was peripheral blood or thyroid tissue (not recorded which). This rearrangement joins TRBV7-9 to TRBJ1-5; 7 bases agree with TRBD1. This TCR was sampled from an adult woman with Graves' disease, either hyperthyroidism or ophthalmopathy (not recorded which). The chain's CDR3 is CASSWDDREQPQHF. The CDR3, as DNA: TGTGCCAGCAGCTGGGATGACAGGGAGCAGCCCCAGCATTTT.